Following are 18 T cell receptor beta chains from one sample sequenced in a study of CD8 T cells in Susac syndrome (dated by TCRdb to the late 2010s). The library was made by the immunoSEQ multiplex PCR assay. RNA was extracted using the RNeasy kit, and about 0.45 to 1 microgram was reverse transcribed with random hexamers. In TCRdb, the public reads were trimmed at Q25 with fastp and aligned with MiXCR, with productive beta chains retained. A single entry per CDR3 protein holds the most common genes and DNA from its merged rows. The sample table shows about 300,000 distinct CDR3 sequences, and approximately 90% are seen once. Less than 0.2% of the sample rests with the top ten. Sequenced input: CD8+ T cells from PBMCs. The receptors stem from a human donor with multiple sclerosis.

This sequence joins TRBV3-1 and TRBJ2-1; TRBD2 matches at 10 bases. The CDR3 is made up of 17 amino acids. V shed 1 base and J 3 bases; nucleotides not matched to a gene: 6. Germline lookup yields CDR1 LGHDT and CDR2 YNNKEL (reference sequence). CDR3 sequence (DNA): TGTGCCAGCAGCCAAGCGGGACTAGCGACTATCTACAATGAGCAGTTCTTC. This sequence encodes CASSQAGLATIYNEQFF.

The J gene is TRBJ2-3, the V gene TRBV30; 11 positions agree with TRBD2. CDR1 and CDR2 (germline): GTSNPN, SVGIG (reference sequence). The CDR3 contains 14 residues. V trimming: 7 bases; J trimming: 3 bases; junction bases outside the gene matches: 6. In DNA, the CDR3 is TGTGCCTATACTAGCGGGGGCTGGACAGATACGCAGTATTTT. Translation gives CAYTSGGWTDTQYF.

J is TRBJ1-4 and V is TRBV28; D is possibly TRBD1 (5 bases). Germline V CDR1 and CDR2: MDHEN, SYDVKM. The CDR3 has 12 amino acids. Trimming left V 6 bases short and J 7 bases short, with 9 bases between. CDR3: CASSPRGEKLFF. CDR3 coding DNA: TGTGCCAGCAGCCCAAGGGGTGAAAAACTGTTTTTT.

The V and J genes are TRBV7-8 and TRBJ2-1; D gene uncertain. The CDR3 covers 14 residues. Germline V gene lookup returns CDR1 SGHVS and CDR2 FQNEAQ. Trimming took off 5 bases at V and 9 bases at J, with 17 bases between the two ends. The CDR3 sequence: CASSPTPSIREQFF. In nucleotides, the CDR3 is TGTGCCAGCAGCCCGACCCCCTCCATTCGTGAGCAGTTCTTC.

Only a few counts were recorded for this clonotype. In DNA, the CDR3 is TGTGCCTGGAGTGTCGGGGGGCTCAATGAGCAGTTCTTC. Translation gives CAWSVGGLNEQFF. The chain joins TRBV30 to TRBJ2-1; a possible D gene is TRBD2 (7 bases). The ends were cut back, 0 bases at V and 6 bases at J, with 9 bases in the middle. The CDR3 extends over 13 amino acids. The germline V gene has CDR1 GTSNPN and CDR2 SVGIG (reference sequence). Full variable domain (remainder filled in from reference TRBV30 and TRBJ2-1): SQTIHQWPATLVQPVGSPLSLECTVEGTSNPNLYWYRQAAGRGLQLLFYSVGIGQISSEVPQNLSASRPQDRQFILSSKKLLLSDSGFYLCAWSVGGLNEQFFGPGTRLTVL.

The gene calls are TRBV4-2 and TRBJ2-6, with D maybe TRBD2 (6 bases). This CDR3 is built from 19 residues. The germline gives CDR1 LGHNA, CDR2 YNFKEQ. Trimming pared 3 bases from V and 0 bases from J, leaving 18 bases between. CDR3: CASSHLGNRGNSGANVLTF. DNA for the CDR3: TGTGCCAGCAGCCACCTAGGGAATCGGGGGAACTCTGGGGCCAACGTCCTGACTTTC.

This rearrangement joins TRBV6-2 or TRBV6-3 to TRBJ2-1, with D tentatively TRBD2 (5 bases). This CDR3 comprises 13 residues. V was clipped by 5 bases and J by 6 bases, with 11 bases between them. Germline V lookup: CDR1 MNHEY, CDR2 SVGEGT. The CDR3 region has the DNA TGTGCCAGCAGTGCCGGGGAGACCAATGAGCAGTTCTTC. Translated: CASSAGETNEQFF.

The chain uses TRBV4-3 and TRBJ2-2; 13 bases fit TRBD2. Germline V gene data show CDR1 as LGHNA and CDR2 as YSLEER. The CDR3 has 17 residues. J lost 7 bases, V lost 0 bases, and 5 bases had no gene match. The CDR3 DNA is TGCGCCAGCAGCCAAGAACTAGCGGGGGGGCCGATCGGGGAGCTGTTTTTT. Translating gives CASSQELAGGPIGELFF.

V is TRBV19 and J is TRBJ2-7; 11 positions match TRBD2. V trimming: 5 bases; J trimming: 3 bases; junction bases outside the gene matches: 6. CDR1 is LNHDA and CDR2 is SQIVND in the germline V gene (reference sequence). This CDR3 is 15 amino acids long. CDR3 sequence (DNA): TGTGCCAGTAGTTCGACCGGGACTAGCGGCTACGAGCAGTACTTC. Amino acids: CASSSTGTSGYEQYF.

The genes are TRBV20-1 and TRBJ1-2, with D perhaps TRBD1 (5 bases). The V gene lost 0 bases and the J gene lost 3 bases, with 14 bases spanning the gap. Germline loops: CDR1 DFQATT, CDR2 SNEGSKA (reference sequence). The CDR3 covers 15 residues. The CDR3 DNA follows: TGCAGTGCTAGAGACTACCTCGGGACGGACTATGGCTACACCTTC. This sequence encodes CSARDYLGTDYGYTF.

J is TRBJ2-7 and V is TRBV29-1; TRBD2 matches at 8 bases. The CDR3 totals 13 residues. Unmatched junction bases numbered 6, after V lost 5 bases and J lost 3 bases. Germline CDR1 reads SQVTM; CDR2 reads ANQGSEA. The CDR3 loop reads CSVRASGSYEQYF. The DNA of the CDR3 is TGCAGCGTTCGTGCGAGCGGGAGCTACGAGCAGTACTTC.

The table lists this clonotype with a few counts. The CDR3 DNA follows: TGTGCCAGCAGTTACCCCGCCGTGGGGGGATCTAACTATGGCTACACCTTC. The encoded protein is CASSYPAVGGSNYGYTF. The V call is TRBV6-2 or TRBV6-3, the J call TRBJ1-2; D may be TRBD1 (5 bases). The CDR3 is 17 amino acids. Per germline, CDR1 MNHEY and CDR2 SVGEGT. V lost 2 bases and J 0 bases, leaving 16 bases between the germline ends.

This chain joins TRBV4-2 and TRBJ2-1, with D possibly matching TRBD2 (6 bases). The germline V gene encodes CDR1 LGHNA and CDR2 YNFKEQ. Trimming took 1 base from V and 6 from J, leaving 10 bases between them. The length of the CDR3 is 14 residues. The CDR3 loop reads CASSQGLEVNEQFF. For the CDR3, the DNA is TGTGCCAGCAGCCAAGGACTAGAGGTCAATGAGCAGTTCTTC.

This chain joins TRBV12-2 and TRBJ2-1; the D segment call TRBD1 is taken from the table without a DNA check. TRBV12-2 is shown as a pseudogene. The CDR3 loop spans 15 amino acids. CDR3 DNA sequence: TGTGCAAGTCGCTGCGCTAGCGGACGGGGGGATGAGCAGTTCTTC. Protein product: CASRCASGRGDEQFF.

The chain employs TRBV29-1 and TRBJ2-7; tentatively, D is TRBD1 (5 bases). The CDR3 is made up of 14 amino acids. The V gene's germline CDR1 is SQVTM and CDR2 ANQGSEA. Deletions cut 4 bases from V and 8 bases from J, with 21 bases between. The CDR3 DNA is TGCAGCGTTGTTGGGCAGGGTAAGCCTACGCAGCAGTACTTC. Protein: CSVVGQGKPTQQYF.

The chain joins TRBV5-4 to TRBJ1-3; weak D call: TRBD1 (5 bases). Trimming removed 4 bases at V and 0 bases at J, with 11 bases between. From germline, CDR1 is SGHNT and CDR2 YYREEE (reference sequence). The CDR3 sequence is 15 residues long. CDR3 nucleotide sequence: TGTGCCAGCAGCCAGTTGGGGGACTCTGGAAACACCATATATTTT. Translating gives CASSQLGDSGNTIYF.

The gene calls are TRBV27 and TRBJ2-3, with 9 bases matching TRBD2. The CDR3 covers 14 residues. Germline V gives CDR1 MNHEY, CDR2 SMNVEV (reference sequence). V dropped 10 bases and J dropped 3; count of bases not matched to a gene: 8. The CDR3 DNA follows: TGTGCCACCCTTAGCGGGAGCGGAACAGATACGCAGTATTTT. This sequence encodes CATLSGSGTDTQYF.

The chain uses TRBV19 and TRBJ1-2; no reliable D call. V gave up 7 bases and J gave up 4 bases, with 10 bases separating them. CDR3 length: 12 amino acids. CDR1 is LNHDA and CDR2 is SQIVND in the germline V gene (reference sequence). The DNA of the CDR3 is TGTGCCAGTACTACAGACCTCTATGGCTACACCTTC. Translation gives CASTTDLYGYTF.